The rows below give T cell receptor beta chains drawn from one sample of a study of cytomegalovirus exposure and HLA in healthy donors. Libraries were prepared by immunoSEQ multiplex PCR; TCRdb keeps only in-frame clonotypes and omits some of them. The sample contains 85,000 to 90,000 clones, around 64% of which appear only once. The sample was PBMCs. Every receptor here comes from a man aged 25-40 years in good health and CMV-seronegative. Each CDR3 is given with its conserved first and last residue. D genes are given only for firm matches. Not all rows give a size; the values are once, few, many and, for expanded clones, a class.

CDR3aa: CASSLENRGGDIQYF
CDR3nt: TGTGCCAGCAGCTTGGAAAACAGGGGGGGGGACATTCAGTACTTC
d_gene: NA
abundance: NA
j_gene: TRBJ2-4
v_gene: TRBV5-4

CDR3aa: CAARAGGTNTEAFF
CDR3nt: TGTGCCGCCAGGGCGGGGGGTACGAACACTGAAGCTTTCTTT
d_gene: NA
abundance: NA
j_gene: TRBJ1-1
v_gene: TRBV6-5

CDR3aa: CASSLLLDPDTQYF
CDR3nt: TGTGCCAGCAGTTTACTTCTAGATCCCGATACGCAGTATTTT
d_gene: NA
abundance: NA
j_gene: TRBJ2-3
v_gene: TRBV27

CDR3aa: CASSLRGQGNYGYTF
CDR3nt: TGTGCCAGCAGCCTGCGGGGACAGGGGAACTATGGCTACACCTTC
d_gene: TRBD1
abundance: NA
j_gene: TRBJ1-2
v_gene: TRBV7-6

CDR3aa: CASSSQTGEDPEQYF
CDR3nt: TGTGCCAGCAGCTCGCAGACAGGGGAGGATCCCGAGCAGTACTTC
d_gene: TRBD1
abundance: NA
j_gene: TRBJ2-7
v_gene: TRBV7-9

CDR3aa: CASSDRQGPYEQYF
CDR3nt: TGTGCCAGCAGTGATAGACAGGGGCCCTACGAGCAGTACTTC
d_gene: TRBD1
abundance: few
j_gene: TRBJ2-7
v_gene: TRBV2

CDR3aa: CASTEGVDTGELFF
CDR3nt: TGCGCCAGTACAGAGGGGGTAGATACCGGGGAGCTGTTTTTT
d_gene: NA
abundance: NA
j_gene: TRBJ2-2
v_gene: TRBV5-1

CDR3aa: CASSSGTPYSNQPQHF
CDR3nt: TGTGCCAGCTCATCGGGGACACCTTATAGCAATCAGCCCCAGCATTTT
d_gene: NA
abundance: few
j_gene: TRBJ1-5
v_gene: TRBV18

CDR3aa: CAWGRDRPYGYTF
CDR3nt: TGTGCCTGGGGGAGAGACAGGCCCTATGGCTACACCTTC
d_gene: NA
abundance: few
j_gene: TRBJ1-2
v_gene: TRBV30

CDR3aa: CAIGQGAKNTEAFF
CDR3nt: TGTGCCATCGGACAGGGGGCGAAGAACACTGAAGCTTTCTTT
d_gene: TRBD1
abundance: NA
j_gene: TRBJ1-1
v_gene: TRBV10-3

CDR3aa: CASSLSGKIPHEQYF
CDR3nt: TGTGCCAGCAGTTTATCGGGCAAAATCCCCCACGAGCAGTACTTC
d_gene: NA
abundance: NA
j_gene: TRBJ2-7
v_gene: TRBV27

CDR3aa: CASSPAVNSPLHF
CDR3nt: TGTGCCAGCAGCCCCGCGGTGAATTCACCCCTCCACTTT
d_gene: NA
abundance: NA
j_gene: TRBJ1-6
v_gene: TRBV7-9

CDR3aa: CASSVSQGNTEAFF
CDR3nt: TGTGCCAGCAGTGTTAGTCAGGGGAACACTGAAGCTTTCTTT
d_gene: NA
abundance: NA
j_gene: TRBJ1-1
v_gene: TRBV2

CDR3aa: CASSTQGSLGELFF
CDR3nt: TGTGCCAGTAGTACACAGGGAAGCCTCGGGGAGCTGTTTTTT
d_gene: NA
abundance: NA
j_gene: TRBJ2-2
v_gene: TRBV19

CDR3aa: CASSLVGQGRDEQYF
CDR3nt: TGTGCCAGCAGCTTAGTTGGACAGGGGCGGGACGAGCAGTACTTC
d_gene: TRBD1
abundance: NA
j_gene: TRBJ2-7
v_gene: TRBV7-9

CDR3aa: CASSFALADTGELFF
CDR3nt: TGTGCCAGCAGCTTTGCCCTAGCGGATACCGGGGAGCTGTTTTTT
d_gene: TRBD2
abundance: NA
j_gene: TRBJ2-2
v_gene: TRBV7-6

CDR3aa: CASSERGYQETQYF
CDR3nt: TGCGCCAGCAGTGAGCGGGGGTACCAAGAGACCCAGTACTTC
d_gene: TRBD2
abundance: NA
j_gene: TRBJ2-5
v_gene: TRBV5-1